The 28 T cell receptor beta chains given below trace back to one sample, sequenced in a study of blood T cells in healthy people across ages. A second PCR, run for about 7 to 11 cycles, used a sample-barcoded 5' primer plus a J-beta primer mix. TCRdb called the 5' RACE reads again in MiXCR, with one record for every CDR3 protein. The data contain almost 550,000 distinct CDR3 sequences, about 24% of them singletons. The same data also went into a second study, on T cells of mothers and their children.

Sequencing was performed on blood. These receptors were taken from a boy between 10 and 17 years old in good health.

This chain connects TRBV4-3 to TRBJ2-1; D tentatively reads TRBD1 or TRBD2 (5 bases each). CDR1 and CDR2 from the germline V gene are LGHNA and YSLEER. The germline V and J ends were trimmed by 0 bases and 3 bases, with 15 bases remaining between them. The CDR3 spans 17 residues. CDR3 loop: CASSQDRQRGSYNEQFF. CDR3 nucleotides: TGCGCCAGCAGCCAAGATCGGCAGAGGGGAAGCTACAATGAGCAGTTCTTC.

The gene calls are TRBV13 and TRBJ2-3, with TRBD2 matching 7 bases. The CDR3 runs 16 residues. With 2 bases clipped from V and 2 bases from J, the junction kept 7 bases outside the gene matches. The germline gives CDR1 PRHDT, CDR2 FYEKMQ (reference sequence). The CDR3 nucleotides read TGTGCCAGCAGCTTAAGGTCGGGGGGATACACAGATACGCAGTATTTT. Its translation is CASSLRSGGYTDTQYF.

This clonotype occurred many times. This chain joins TRBV4-2 and TRBJ1-2; D is uncertain. The CDR3 has 15 amino acids. Germline lookup yields CDR1 LGHNA and CDR2 YNFKEQ. Between the trimmed V and J ends, which lost 1 base and 4 bases, there was a span of 13 bases. Written as DNA, the CDR3 is TGTGCCAGCAGCCAAGTAAGGGATTATAGCTATGGCTACACCTTC. This encodes CASSQVRDYSYGYTF.

This clonotype showed up just a few times. This CDR3 reads CSVDGQGAVDTQYF. For the CDR3, the DNA is TGCAGCGTTGATGGACAGGGTGCGGTCGATACGCAGTATTTT. This chain links TRBV29-1 with TRBJ2-3, with TRBD1 matching over 8 bases. The CDR3 is 14 residues long. CDR1 is SQVTM, CDR2 ANQGSEA, per germline. Germline trimming cut 3 bases from V and 6 bases from J; bases unmatched to any gene: 8.

This clonotype was counted at least ten times. The chain recombines TRBV11-1 with TRBJ2-5; D may be TRBD1 (6 bases). With the DNA end fitting TRBJ2-1 better, the J assignment may be wrong. The length of the CDR3 is 17 residues. The germline V gene has CDR1 SGHAT and CDR2 FQDESV (reference sequence). CDR3 residues: CASSLGSSWDMDNEQFF. The CDR3 coding sequence is TGTGCCAGCAGCTTAGGGTCCAGTTGGGACATGGACAATGAGCAGTTCTTC.

This clonotype was observed a handful of times. The V gene is TRBV15, the J gene TRBJ1-4, with 7 nucleotides matching TRBD1. V lost 0 bases to trimming and J lost 5 bases; unmatched junction nucleotides: 9. This CDR3 has 17 residues. CDR1 is LNHNV and CDR2 is YYDKDF in the germline V gene (reference sequence). CDR3 DNA sequence: TGTGCCACCAGCAGAGATCCTTCAGTGGACAGGAATGAAAAACTGTTTTTT. As protein: CATSRDPSVDRNEKLFF. The variable domain in full, with the rest retrieved from reference TRBV15 and TRBJ1-4, is DAMVIQNPRYQVTQFGKPVTLSCSQTLNHNVMYWYQQKSSQAPKLLFHYYDKDFNNEADTPDNFQSRRPNTSFCFLDIRSPGLGDTAMYLCATSRDPSVDRNEKLFFGSGTQLSVL.

The chain is built from TRBV5-1 and TRBJ2-1; a possible D gene is TRBD2 (6 bases). The V end was cut by 1 base, the J end by 1 base, with 12 bases between. CDR1 and CDR2 (germline): SGHRS, YFSETQ. The CDR3 extends over 16 amino acids. The CDR3 sequence is CASSLMVAESYNEQFF. CDR3 nucleotide sequence: TGCGCCAGCAGCTTGATGGTAGCGGAGTCCTACAATGAGCAGTTCTTC.

This chain uses TRBV13 with TRBJ2-1; 7 nucleotides align to TRBD1. The CDR3 totals 14 residues. Germline assignment: CDR1 PRHDT and CDR2 FYEKMQ (reference sequence). The junction had 8 bases not matched to a gene; V was cut back by 8 bases and J by 4 bases. CDR3 bases: TGTGCCAGCGGCTACCGGGACAGATACAATGAGCAGTTCTTC. Translated, it gives CASGYRDRYNEQFF.

This clonotype occurred a few times. The chain combines TRBV7-2 with TRBJ2-3; D is ambiguous. This CDR3 has 12 residues. Germline CDR1 is SGHTA and CDR2 is FQGNSA. Trimming took off 4 bases at V and 7 bases at J, with 9 bases between the two ends. The CDR3 DNA follows: TGTGCCAGCAGCTCTCGCCTAAATACGCAGTATTTT. This translates into CASSSRLNTQYF.

The chain carries TRBV27 and TRBJ2-5; possibly TRBD1 for D (6 bases). Trimming left V 4 bases short and J 5 bases short, with 14 bases between. The CDR3 extends over 14 amino acids. The germline V gene has CDR1 MNHEY and CDR2 SMNVEV (reference sequence). CDR3 nucleotide sequence: TGTGCCAGCAGTTATCAGGGGCGCGGGGAGACCCAGTACTTC. As protein: CASSYQGRGETQYF.

This clonotype showed up just a few times. Sequence at one end of the junction differs from germline and may be a read error. The genes are TRBV7-9 and TRBJ1-4; D is uncertain. The CDR3 covers 15 residues. From germline, CDR1 is SEHNR and CDR2 FQNEAQ (reference sequence). The CDR3 sequence is CASSSLAPGNEKLFF. DNA for the CDR3: TGCGCCAGCAGCTCCCTTGCACCTGGTAATGAAAAACTGTTTTTT.

The chain is built from TRBV7-9 and TRBJ2-7, with TRBD2 matching 7 bases. From germline, CDR1 is SEHNR and CDR2 FQNEAQ (reference sequence). CDR3 length equals 14 residues. The ends lost 5 bases at V and 9 bases at J; junction bases unmatched: 13. The CDR3 bases are TGTGCCAGCAGCCCACTAGCGAGGGGCTTGCGGCAGTACTTC. Translated, it gives CASSPLARGLRQYF.

This clonotype was counted between two and nine times. The gene calls are TRBV5-1 and TRBJ2-2; D unresolved. CDR1 and CDR2 (germline): SGHRS, YFSETQ. Trimming cost V 7 bases and J 7 bases, with 11 bases left between them. The CDR3 runs to 12 residues. The DNA of the CDR3 is TGCGCCAGCGGCCTGGGAAGCGGGGAGCTGTTTTTT. Its translation is CASGLGSGELFF.

This clonotype appeared a few times. The V call is TRBV11-2, the J call TRBJ2-1; weak D call: TRBD2 (6 bases). Trimming left V 6 bases short and J 0 bases short, with 15 bases between. Looked up from germline, CDR1 is SGHAT and CDR2 is FQNNGV. The CDR3 consists of 16 residues. CDR3 sequence (DNA): TGTGCCAGCAGACCACTTAGCGGACGCTCCTACAATGAGCAGTTCTTC. Translation: CASRPLSGRSYNEQFF. The full variable domain, rest sourced from reference TRBV11-2 and TRBJ2-1, is EAGVAQSPRYKIIEKRQSVAFWCNPISGHATLYWYQQILGQGPKLLIQFQNNGVVDDSQLPKDRFSAERLKGVDSTLKIQPAKLEDSAVYLCASRPLSGRSYNEQFFGPGTRLTVL.

CDR3 nucleotide sequence: TGCAGTGCCAGGACGCTCGGCTACGAGCAGTACTTC. Protein product: CSARTLGYEQYF. The chain has TRBV20-1 and TRBJ2-7; D ambiguous. Germline CDR1 is DFQATT and CDR2 is SNEGSKA (reference sequence). CDR3 length: 12 residues. Trimming removed 6 bases at V and 3 bases at J, with 12 bases between.

This clonotype appeared many times. This chain links TRBV7-9 with TRBJ2-5, with TRBD1 matching over 7 bases. V gave up 1 base and J gave up 4 bases; unmatched junction bases: 6. Per the germline V gene, CDR1 is SEHNR and CDR2 is FQNEAQ (reference sequence). This CDR3 region has 15 residues. The CDR3 spells CASSLDRGSRETQYF. The CDR3 DNA sequence: TGTGCCAGCAGCTTAGACAGGGGATCGAGAGAGACCCAGTACTTC.

This clonotype was seen more than once but under ten times. The rearrangement uses TRBV19 and TRBJ2-5; D perhaps matches TRBD2 (7 bases). Trimming took off 5 bases at V and 5 bases at J, with 18 bases between the two ends. Germline CDR1 is LNHDA and CDR2 is SQIVND (reference sequence). This CDR3 comprises 15 residues. CDR3 DNA: TGTGCCAGTAGTCCAGGGGACGGGGGAGGGGAGACCCAGTACTTC. Encoded protein: CASSPGDGGGETQYF.

This clonotype was seen a handful of times. V is TRBV4-1 and J is TRBJ2-1; 9 positions agree with TRBD2. CDR3 length equals 16 residues. Germline lookup yields CDR1 MGHRA and CDR2 YSYEKL. V dropped 2 bases and J dropped 0; count of bases not matched to a gene: 2. CDR3 amino acids: CASSQYSGSSYNEQFF. The CDR3 region has the DNA TGCGCCAGCAGCCAATATAGCGGGAGCTCCTACAATGAGCAGTTCTTC.

The chain is built from TRBV4-1 and TRBJ2-7; D is possibly TRBD2 (6 bases). Trimming cost V 3 bases and J 0 bases, with 15 bases left between them. The CDR3 is 16 amino acids. Germline CDR1 reads MGHRA; CDR2 reads YSYEKL. DNA of the CDR3: TGCGCCAGCAGCCACCGAGCGGAGGGCGACTCCTACGAGCAGTACTTC. It encodes CASSHRAEGDSYEQYF.

This clonotype was counted only a few times. The chain is built from TRBV28 and TRBJ2-1; tentatively, D is TRBD2 (5 bases). CDR1 MDHEN and CDR2 SYDVKM come from the germline V gene. CDR3 length equals 12 residues. With 6 bases removed from V and 10 bases from J, the gap between germline ends came to 13 bases. As DNA, the CDR3 is TGTGCCAGCAGAGGCGGGCCCAGAGAGCAGTTCTTC. Protein product: CASRGGPREQFF.

The chain employs TRBV5-6 and TRBJ1-4; no firm D call. The V gene lost 4 bases and the J gene lost 5 bases, with 15 bases spanning the gap. CDR3 length: 15 residues. CDR1 and CDR2 from the germline V gene are SGHDT and YYEEEE. The CDR3 nucleotides read TGTGCCAGCAGCACCCGGGAGCCAGGAAATGAAAAACTGTTTTTT. Residues: CASSTREPGNEKLFF. The variable domain in full, with the rest retrieved from reference TRBV5-6 and TRBJ1-4, is DAGVTQSPTHLIKTRGQQVTLRCSPKSGHDTVSWYQQALGQGPQFIFQYYEEEERQRGNFPDRFSGHQFPNYSSELNVNALLLGDSALYLCASSTREPGNEKLFFGSGTQLSVL.

The chain combines TRBV20-1 with TRBJ2-3, with 9 bases lining up with TRBD2. J was trimmed by 2 bases and V by 3 bases; bases with no gene match: 3. The CDR3 consists of 14 residues. Germline lookup yields CDR1 DFQATT and CDR2 SNEGSKA (reference sequence). As DNA, the CDR3 is TGCAGTGCTAGGCCTAGCGGGGTCACAGATACGCAGTATTTT. It yields the protein CSARPSGVTDTQYF.

This clonotype was observed a handful of times. The V gene is TRBV5-1, the J gene TRBJ1-2, with TRBD1 matching over 12 bases. V was pared by 4 bases and J by 4 bases, with 8 bases of the junction left unmatched. The germline V gene has CDR1 SGHRS and CDR2 YFSETQ. This CDR3 has 16 residues. This CDR3 is CASSQTGTGGGYGYTF. CDR3 nucleotides: TGCGCCAGCAGCCAAACCGGGACAGGGGGCGGCTATGGCTACACCTTC.

This rearrangement joins TRBV24-1 to TRBJ1-1; D is unclear. Trimming pared 5 bases from V and 1 base from J, leaving 7 bases between. CDR3 length: 13 residues. The V gene's germline CDR1 is KGHDR and CDR2 SFDVKD. The DNA of the CDR3 is TGTGCCACCAGTGCTTGGGAGAACACTGAAGCTTTCTTT. Translation gives CATSAWENTEAFF.

This clonotype was counted between two and nine times. J is TRBJ2-1 and V is TRBV4-1; D is unclear. Germline CDR1 and CDR2: MGHRA and YSYEKL. The CDR3 length is 16 residues. Trimming removed 4 bases at V and 0 bases at J, with 13 bases between. The CDR3 here is CASSPGPSLSYNEQFF. The CDR3 DNA follows: TGCGCCAGCAGCCCCGGGCCGTCTCTCTCCTACAATGAGCAGTTCTTC.

The J gene is TRBJ2-3, the V gene TRBV6-5, with TRBD2 identical over 10 bases. This CDR3 has 15 residues. Germline CDR1 MNHEY, CDR2 SVGAGI. V lost 6 bases and J lost 1; bases outside the gene matches: 4. CDR3 region: CASRAGGRGTDTQYF. The CDR3 DNA sequence: TGTGCCAGCAGAGCGGGGGGGCGAGGCACAGATACGCAGTATTTT.

This clonotype was seen repeatedly, ten times or more. The gene calls are TRBV9 and TRBJ2-7; possibly TRBD1 for D (6 bases). The CDR3 is made up of 13 amino acids. Trimming removed 0 bases from V and 2 bases from J, with 6 bases in between. Germline-derived CDR1 and CDR2 are SGDLS and YYNGEE. CDR3 protein: CASSVGGPYEQYF. CDR3 coding DNA: TGTGCCAGCAGCGTAGGGGGGCCCTACGAGCAGTACTTC. The full variable domain, completed using reference TRBV9 and TRBJ2-7, is DSGVTQTPKHLITATGQRVTLRCSPRSGDLSVYWYQQSLDQGLQFLIQYYNGEERAKGNILERFSAQQFPDLHSELNLSSLELGDSALYFCASSVGGPYEQYFGPGTRLTVT.

The rearrangement uses TRBV27 and TRBJ2-7; 7 bases align to TRBD1. Germline V gene lookup returns CDR1 MNHEY and CDR2 SMNVEV (reference sequence). The CDR3 length is 14 residues. Losses at the gene ends were 2 bases for V and 5 bases for J; bases not matched to a gene: 6. The CDR3 bases are TGTGCCAGCAGTTTAACGACAGGGTCACACGAGCAGTACTTC. Residues: CASSLTTGSHEQYF.